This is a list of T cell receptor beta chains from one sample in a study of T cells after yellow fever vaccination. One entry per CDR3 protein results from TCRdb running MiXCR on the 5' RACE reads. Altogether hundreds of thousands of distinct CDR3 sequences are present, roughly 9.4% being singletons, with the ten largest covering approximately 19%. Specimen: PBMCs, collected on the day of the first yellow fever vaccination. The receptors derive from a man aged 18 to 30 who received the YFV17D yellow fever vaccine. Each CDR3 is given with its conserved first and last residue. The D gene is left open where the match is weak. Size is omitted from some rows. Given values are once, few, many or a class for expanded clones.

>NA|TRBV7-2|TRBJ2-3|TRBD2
TGTGCCAGCAGCGTCACTAGCGGGAGCTACACAGATACGCAGTATTTT
CASSVTSGSYTDTQYF
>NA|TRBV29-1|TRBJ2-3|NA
TGCAGCGTGCGGGGCCAGTGGGATACGCAGTATTTT
CSVRGQWDTQYF
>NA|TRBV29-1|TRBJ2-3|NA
TGCAGCGGTTCGTGGGGCTTAGATACGCAGTATTTT
CSGSWGLDTQYF
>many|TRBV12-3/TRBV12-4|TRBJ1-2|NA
TGTGCCAGCAACGCGGGGGGAGGCTATGGCTACACCTTC
CASNAGGGYGYTF
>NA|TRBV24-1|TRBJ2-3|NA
TGTGCCACCAGTGGTTTGGCTAGCACAGATACGCAGTATTTT
CATSGLASTDTQYF
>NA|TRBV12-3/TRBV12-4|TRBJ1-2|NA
TGTGCCAGCAGTTTTAGGGAGTCTCACCCTTACACCTTC
CASSFRESHPYTF
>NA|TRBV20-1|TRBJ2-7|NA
TGCAGTGCTCTACCCACAGGGCGAGGGACCTACGAGCAGTACTTC
CSALPTGRGTYEQYF
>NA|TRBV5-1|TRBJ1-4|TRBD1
TGCGCCAGCAGCTTGACAGGGGGGCATGAAAAACTGTTTTTT
CASSLTGGHEKLFF
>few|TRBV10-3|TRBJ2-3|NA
TGTGCCATCAGTGAATCCCAGCGGGTCGGCACAGATACGCAGTATTTT
CAISESQRVGTDTQYF
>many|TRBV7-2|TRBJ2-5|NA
TGTGCCAGCTCACCTTCTCGGGAGACCCAGTACTTC
CASSPSRETQYF
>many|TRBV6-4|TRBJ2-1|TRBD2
TGTGCCAGCAGTCCCGGGACTAGCGGGGGAAAGTTCTTC
CASSPGTSGGKFF
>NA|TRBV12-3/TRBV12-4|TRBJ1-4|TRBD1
TGTGCCAGCAGTTTAGCGCTGGGACAGGCGGTTTTT
CASSLALGQAVF
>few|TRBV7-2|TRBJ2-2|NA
TGTGCCAGCACCGTGGGACCAGCGAACACCGGGGAGCTGTTTTTT
CASTVGPANTGELFF
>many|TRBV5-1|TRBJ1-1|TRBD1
TGCGCCAGCAGCTTAGGACAGGGGGGGACTGAAGCTTTCTTT
CASSLGQGGTEAFF
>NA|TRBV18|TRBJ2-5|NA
TGTGCCAGCTCACAAAGCTCGAAGTACCAAGAGACCCAGTACTTC
CASSQSSKYQETQYF
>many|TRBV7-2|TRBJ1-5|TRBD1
TGTGCCAGCAGCTTGACAGGGGGGGATCAGCCCCAGCATTTT
CASSLTGGDQPQHF
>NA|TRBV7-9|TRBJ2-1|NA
TGTGCCAGCAGCCCCGAACAGAGGGGCTCTGAGCAGTTCTTC
CASSPEQRGSEQFF
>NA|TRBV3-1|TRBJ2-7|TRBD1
TGTGCCAGCAGCGGTCTCCGGACAGGACACTACGAGCAGTACTTC
CASSGLRTGHYEQYF
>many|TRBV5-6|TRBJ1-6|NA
TGTGCCAGCAGCTGGGGAACCCCCTATAATTCACCCCTCCACTTT
CASSWGTPYNSPLHF
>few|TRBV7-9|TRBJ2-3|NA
TGTGCCAGCAGCTTTCGGGTGATCACAGATACGCAGTATTTT
CASSFRVITDTQYF
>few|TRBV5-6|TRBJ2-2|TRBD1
TGTGCCAGCAGCTTGTGGCAGGGGGTTAGCGGGGAGCTGTTTTTT
CASSLWQGVSGELFF
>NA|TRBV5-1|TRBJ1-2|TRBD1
TGCGCCAGCGGAGATGACAGGGGCTATGGCCACACCTTC
CASGDDRGYGHTF
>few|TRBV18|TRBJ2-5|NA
TGTGCCAGCTCACCACCGGGGAGTGAGACCCAGTACTTC
CASSPPGSETQYF
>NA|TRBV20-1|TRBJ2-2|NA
TGCAGTGCTAGAGTTGTCCAGACCACCGGGGAGCTGTTTTTT
CSARVVQTTGELFF
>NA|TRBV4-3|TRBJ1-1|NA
TGCGCCAGCAGCCAAGCTGGGAGAGGCACTGAAGCTTTCTTT
CASSQAGRGTEAFF
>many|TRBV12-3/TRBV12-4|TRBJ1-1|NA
TGTGCCAGCAGTACCCTGGGGGGTCTGAACACTGAAGCTTTCTTT
CASSTLGGLNTEAFF
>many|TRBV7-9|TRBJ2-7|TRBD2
TGTGCCAGCAGCGCGGGGGTTCTCGAGCAGTACTTC
CASSAGVLEQYF
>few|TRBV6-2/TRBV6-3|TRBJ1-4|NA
TGTGCCAGCAGTCCCGGGCCCCGGGAGACTAATGAAAAACTGTTTTTT
CASSPGPRETNEKLFF
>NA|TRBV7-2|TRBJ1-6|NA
TGTGCCAGCAGCCCAGGGCCAAGGGGCGCCCGGCCCCTCCACTTT
CASSPGPRGARPLHF
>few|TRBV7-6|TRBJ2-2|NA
TGTGCCAGTGGGCCTGGGCTAACCGGGGAGCTGTTTTTT
CASGPGLTGELFF
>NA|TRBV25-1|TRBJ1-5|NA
TGTGCCAGCAGTGAGCAGCCCCAGCATTTT
CASSEQPQHF
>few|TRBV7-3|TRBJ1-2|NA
TGTGCCAGCGGTCAGAGCTATGGCTACACCTTC
CASGQSYGYTF
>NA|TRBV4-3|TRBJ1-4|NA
TGCGCCAGCAGCCAAGTGATCGGAATTGAAAAACTGTTTTTT
CASSQVIGIEKLFF
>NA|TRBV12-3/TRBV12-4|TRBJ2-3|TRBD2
TGTGCCAGCGGGCGACAAAGCGGGGGGGCAGATACGCAGTATTTT
CASGRQSGGADTQYF
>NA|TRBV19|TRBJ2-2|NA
TGTGCCAGTAGTATGAGTTACGGGGCCAGGAAGAACACCGGGGAGCTGTTTTTT
CASSMSYGARKNTGELFF
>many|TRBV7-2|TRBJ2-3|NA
TGTGCCAGCAGCTTCCTCCCGGGGGATACGCAGTATTTT
CASSFLPGDTQYF
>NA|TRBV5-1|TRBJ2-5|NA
TGCGCCAGCAGCTTGACGGAGATCCAAGAGACCCAGTACTTC
CASSLTEIQETQYF
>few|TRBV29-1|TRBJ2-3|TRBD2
TGCAGCGGCCGTACTAGCGGGGGGGTCTCAGATACGCAGTATTTT
CSGRTSGGVSDTQYF
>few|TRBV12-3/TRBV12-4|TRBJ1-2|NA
TGTGCCAGCAGTTTGAGCCTCTATGGCTACACCTTC
CASSLSLYGYTF